These 20 T cell receptor beta chains share one sample of origin, sequenced in a study of identical twins. MiXCR, applied by TCRdb to the 5' RACE reads, yields one record per CDR3 protein. The table records under 900,000 distinct CDR3 sequences, around a sixth of them present only once. This sample also belongs to another study, concerning T cells expressing NK-cell markers.

The sequencing input was PBMCs. Source of these receptors: a woman aged 18-35 years in good health.

The chain employs TRBV12-3 or TRBV12-4 and TRBJ2-1; 11 bases match TRBD2. There are 14 residues in the CDR3. J was trimmed by 7 bases and V by 10 bases; bases with no gene match: 9. CDR3: CATTLAGAENEQFF. The CDR3 nucleotides are TGTGCCACAACACTAGCGGGAGCGGAGAATGAGCAGTTCTTC.

This clonotype was seen ten or more times. This sequence joins TRBV15 and TRBJ1-1; perhaps TRBD1 as D (5 bases). CDR1 LNHNV and CDR2 YYDKDF come from the germline V gene (reference sequence). The CDR3 contains 13 residues. Trimming cost V 1 base and J 7 bases, with 10 bases left between them. DNA for the CDR3: TGTGCCACCAGCAGAGGAGGGACGTTTGAAGCTTTCTTT. It specifies CATSRGGTFEAFF.

In DNA, the CDR3 is TGCAGCGCACTAAGGGAGGGACAGGAAAGCTCCTACGAGCAGTACTTC. It codes for CSALREGQESSYEQYF. V gene TRBV29-1 combines with J gene TRBJ2-7, with D maybe TRBD1 (8 bases). V lost 7 bases and J lost 0, with 22 bases in between. Germline V lookup: CDR1 SQVTM, CDR2 ANQGSEA. The CDR3 length is 16 residues.

The rearrangement links TRBV12-3 or TRBV12-4 to TRBJ2-4, with D unresolved. This CDR3 is built from 15 residues. Between the trimmed V and J ends, which lost 2 bases and 0 bases, there was a span of 8 bases. CDR3 sequence reads: CASSLLGLAKNIQYF. CDR3 in DNA: TGTGCCAGCAGTTTACTGGGATTAGCCAAAAACATTCAGTACTTC.

The chain has TRBV19 and TRBJ2-1, with no clear D. Per germline, CDR1 LNHDA and CDR2 SQIVND (reference sequence). The V end was cut by 1 base, the J end by 9 bases, with 13 bases between. CDR3 length equals 14 residues. For the CDR3, the DNA is TGTGCCAGTAGTATAGCCCCTTTCGCAGGTGAGCAGTTCTTC. Amino acids: CASSIAPFAGEQFF.

The rearrangement joins TRBV5-1 to TRBJ2-7; 9 bases are a match to TRBD1. Germline loops: CDR1 SGHRS, CDR2 YFSETQ. This CDR3 is 16 amino acids long. The V gene end was trimmed by 4 bases and the J gene end by 1 base; junction bases not matched to a gene: 9. Here the CDR3 reads CASSVGQGKISYEQYF. In nucleotides, the CDR3 is TGCGCCAGCAGCGTCGGACAGGGGAAGATTTCCTACGAGCAGTACTTC.

This clonotype has a handful of counts. V gene TRBV11-2 combines with J gene TRBJ2-7; no clear D gene. Germline V lookup: CDR1 SGHAT, CDR2 FQNNGV. This CDR3 is 11 amino acids long. Trimming took 0 bases from V and 13 from J, leaving 10 bases between them. CDR3 amino acids: CASSLDGHLYF. The CDR3 DNA follows: TGTGCCAGCAGCTTAGATGGGCACCTTTACTTC.

This clonotype was counted at least ten times. This chain connects TRBV6-1 to TRBJ2-4; the D call may be TRBD1 or TRBD2 (6 bases each). Germline CDR1 is MNHNS and CDR2 is SASEGT. The V end was cut by 5 bases, the J end by 0 bases, with 11 bases between. CDR3 length: 15 amino acids. Written as DNA, the CDR3 is TGTGCCAGCAGTAAGAGGGGGGAAGCCAAAAACATTCAGTACTTC. This translates into CASSKRGEAKNIQYF.

V is TRBV9 and J is TRBJ2-7; no reliable D call. Per the germline V gene, CDR1 is SGDLS and CDR2 is YYNGEE. The CDR3 runs to 13 residues. Trimming shortened V by 0 bases and J by 5 bases, and 9 bases separated the two germline ends. DNA for the CDR3: TGTGCCAGCAGCGTAGTGAGTGGGGACGAGCAGTACTTC. Translating gives CASSVVSGDEQYF.

The chain uses TRBV15 and TRBJ2-3; D is possibly TRBD1 or TRBD2 (5 bases each). V lost 2 bases to trimming and J lost 9 bases, with 15 bases between them. CDR1 is LNHNV, CDR2 YYDKDF, per germline (reference sequence). The CDR3 consists of 14 residues. The CDR3 DNA follows: TGTGCCACCAGCAGATCCCGTGACAGACTAACGCAGTATTTT. It translates to CATSRSRDRLTQYF.

The chain employs TRBV20-1 and TRBJ2-1; TRBD2 matches at 9 bases. CDR3 length: 19 residues. V gave up 3 bases and J gave up 4 bases; unmatched junction bases: 19. Germline assignment: CDR1 DFQATT and CDR2 SNEGSKA (reference sequence). The CDR3 sequence: CSARTSGGSEVRLYNEQFF. The CDR3 nucleotides are TGCAGTGCTAGGACTAGCGGAGGCTCTGAAGTTCGTCTGTACAATGAGCAGTTCTTC.

This clonotype has a count of ten or more. V and J are TRBV20-1 and TRBJ2-1; D could derive from TRBD1 or TRBD2 (5 bases each). With 6 bases removed from V and 4 bases from J, the gap between germline ends came to 13 bases. There are 13 residues in the CDR3. The germline gives CDR1 DFQATT, CDR2 SNEGSKA (reference sequence). CDR3 nucleotides: TGCAGTGCAGTTGGGGGTGCTTACAATGAGCAGTTCTTC. Its protein is CSAVGGAYNEQFF.

The genes are TRBV29-1 and TRBJ2-7, with 7 nucleotides matching TRBD2. CDR1 SQVTM and CDR2 ANQGSEA come from the germline V gene. This CDR3 is built from 13 residues. V was clipped by 5 bases and J by 2 bases; unmatched bases: 6. The CDR3 coding sequence is TGCAGCGTTCGGCTAGCGGCAACCTACGAGCAGTACTTC. Amino acids: CSVRLAATYEQYF.

CDR3 sequence: CATSDPYRDQETQYF. The CDR3 region has the DNA TGTGCCACCAGTGATCCGTACAGGGACCAAGAGACCCAGTACTTC. The rearrangement uses TRBV24-1 and TRBJ2-5; D might be TRBD1 (6 bases). This CDR3 is 15 amino acids long. Between the trimmed V and J ends, which lost 3 bases and 0 bases, there was a span of 10 bases. Germline assignment: CDR1 KGHDR and CDR2 SFDVKD.

This clonotype was observed a few times. The chain combines TRBV9 with TRBJ1-4; tentative D call: TRBD1 (6 bases). Germline V gene sequence: CDR1 SGDLS, CDR2 YYNGEE. Trimming cost V 4 bases and J 0 bases, with 13 bases left between them. The CDR3 loop spans 16 amino acids. Written as DNA, the CDR3 is TGTGCCAGCAGCCCCACAGGGAAAGCAACTAATGAAAAACTGTTTTTT. This codes for CASSPTGKATNEKLFF.

This chain uses TRBV7-8 with TRBJ2-3; TRBD2 might be the D (5 bases). The CDR3 covers 16 residues. V was shortened by 5 bases and J by 0 bases, with 15 bases between the two germline ends. Germline loops: CDR1 SGHVS, CDR2 FQNEAQ. CDR3 in DNA: TGTGCCAGCAGCCCCAAGACCCCGGGGAGCACAGATACGCAGTATTTT. The encoded protein is CASSPKTPGSTDTQYF.

The chain carries TRBV2 and TRBJ2-3; TRBD2 matches 8 bases. Germline V CDR1 and CDR2: SNHLY, FYNNEI. The ends lost 7 bases at V and 2 bases at J; junction bases unmatched: 8. This CDR3 has 15 amino acids. In DNA, the CDR3 is TGTGCCAGCACCGGGGGGGCCAGCCCCACAGATACGCAGTATTTT. Residues: CASTGGASPTDTQYF.

This clonotype was observed a handful of times. V usage is TRBV25-1 and J usage is TRBJ2-3; TRBD2 agrees at 8 bases. Germline assignment: CDR1 MGHDK and CDR2 SYGVNS. This CDR3 spans 15 amino acids. V lost 6 bases, J lost 4 bases, and 9 bases stayed unmatched. CDR3 region: CASRPSTGGPDTQYF. CDR3 in DNA: TGTGCCAGCAGACCATCGACGGGAGGGCCAGATACGCAGTATTTT.

This clonotype turned up a few times. V gene TRBV10-3 combines with J gene TRBJ2-1; 11 bases line up with TRBD1. Trimming cost V 5 bases and J 9 bases; bases outside gene matches: 9. Germline CDR1 and CDR2: ENHRY and SYGVKD. The CDR3 runs 15 residues. The chain's CDR3 is CAISHPGQGVREQFF. CDR3 sequence (DNA): TGTGCCATCAGTCATCCGGGACAGGGGGTACGTGAGCAGTTCTTC.

This chain connects TRBV27 to TRBJ2-7, with 9 positions matching TRBD1. The CDR3 sequence is 13 residues long. CDR1 and CDR2 from the germline V gene are MNHEY and SMNVEV (reference sequence). With V trimmed by 5 bases and J by 3 bases, 2 bases remained unmatched. The CDR3 coding sequence is TGTGCCAGCAGTGGACAGGGGAACTACGAGCAGTACTTC. This gives the protein CASSGQGNYEQYF.